This entry features one T cell receptor (beta chain) sequence. This entry comes from a study of blood T cell repertoires in COVID-19. Germline lookup yields CDR1 MNHEY and CDR2 SMNVEV (reference sequence). V was pared by 6 bases and J by 0 bases, with 4 bases of the junction left unmatched. The CDR3 is 16 residues long. Produced via immunoSEQ multiplex PCR; TCRdb's table is partial and in-frame only. The sample yields 150,000 or so clones, 75% to 90% seen once. Assignments of participants to cohorts depended upon their own reported clinical history. The chain links TRBV27 to TRBJ1-6, with 8 bases that match TRBD1. Sequences were obtained from PBMCs or T cells enriched from blood (not recorded which). The sequence was collected from a woman aged 40 to 50 who had been exposed to COVID-19. The CDR3: CASRPQGASYNSPLHF. The CDR3 DNA is TGTGCCAGCAGGCCCCAGGGGGCCTCCTATAATTCACCCCTCCACTTT.